This T cell receptor beta chain came from a study of beta chain features in type 1 diabetes. This clone was seen a handful of times. Every isolated RNA sample was fully reverse transcribed, so sequencing captured expressed TCRB transcripts. Sequencing used immunoSEQ multiplex PCR; TCRdb keeps in-frame clones, though not all of them. The sample shows 600,000 to 650,000 clones, roughly a sixth of them seen only once. One heparinised draw, averaging roughly 110 mL, was taken per donor. With 2 bases removed from V and 0 bases from J, the gap between germline ends came to 8 bases. CDR1 and CDR2 from the germline V gene are SGDLS and YYNGEE. There are 15 residues in the CDR3.

The sequencing input was naive CD4+ T cells from blood. The TCR sequence derives from a young man in good health. The chain is built from TRBV9 and TRBJ1-4; tentative D call: TRBD1 (5 bases). The CDR3 nucleotides read TGTGCCAGCAGCGTGGGGCCAGCAACTAATGAAAAACTGTTTTTT. Amino acids: CASSVGPATNEKLFF.